One sample yielded the 21 T cell receptor beta chains listed below, sequenced in a study of blood T cell repertoires in COVID-19. Clones were sequenced by immunoSEQ multiplex PCR, and TCRdb holds only the in-frame ones, with some missing. The sample contains approximately 230,000 clones, approximately 90% of which appear only once. Specimen: PBMCs or T cells enriched from blood (not recorded which). Receptor source: a woman under 40 with acute COVID-19.

The chain links TRBV7-8 to TRBJ1-5; TRBD1 might be the D (6 bases). This CDR3 region has 17 residues. With 2 bases removed from V and 1 base from J, the gap between germline ends came to 15 bases. Germline CDR1 SGHVS, CDR2 FQNEAQ. CDR3 sequence: CASSLSSNGQSNQPQHF. CDR3 coding DNA: TGTGCCAGCAGCTTATCATCAAACGGACAGAGCAATCAGCCCCAGCATTTT.

This clone was recorded a few times. The rearrangement links TRBV2 to TRBJ2-2; D is perhaps TRBD2 (7 bases). CDR3 size: 15 residues. V lost 6 bases and J lost 5, with 16 bases in between. Germline V lookup: CDR1 SNHLY, CDR2 FYNNEI. This CDR3 is CASSSGGAGTGELFF. The CDR3 bases are TGTGCCAGCAGCAGTGGGGGGGCCGGGACCGGGGAGCTGTTTTTT. The whole variable domain, remainder taken from reference TRBV2 and TRBJ2-2, is EPEVTQTPSHQVTQMGQEVILRCVPISNHLYFYWYRQILGQKVEFLVSFYNNEISEKSEIFDDQFSVERPDGSNFTLKIRSTKLEDSAMYFCASSSGGAGTGELFFGEGSRLTVL.

This clone has just one count. V is TRBV7-3 and J is TRBJ2-3; tentatively, D is TRBD2 (6 bases). Per germline, CDR1 SGHTA and CDR2 FQGTGA. This CDR3 has 16 residues. V lost 5 bases and J 2 bases, leaving 17 bases between the germline ends. CDR3 sequence (DNA): TGTGCCAGCAGCCTCAGCGGGTCCGGGAACACAGATACGCAGTATTTT. It specifies CASSLSGSGNTDTQYF.

The rearrangement uses TRBV7-6 and TRBJ2-1; TRBD1 is a possible D gene (6 bases). V lost 5 bases and J 13 bases, leaving 18 bases between the germline ends. The CDR3 covers 13 residues. Germline V lookup: CDR1 SGHVS, CDR2 FNYEAQ. The CDR3 region is CASSPGALGHQFF. CDR3 coding DNA: TGTGCCAGCAGCCCAGGGGCTTTAGGTCATCAGTTCTTC.

The chain recombines TRBV19 with TRBJ2-7; 8 bases align to TRBD1. The CDR3 has 15 residues. V lost 0 bases to trimming and J lost 7 bases; unmatched junction nucleotides: 8. The germline V gene has CDR1 LNHDA and CDR2 SQIVND (reference sequence). In DNA form, the CDR3 reads TGTGCCAGTAGTATAGAAGGGACAGGTCCTCAGGAGCAGTACTTC. Its protein product is CASSIEGTGPQEQYF.

V gene TRBV28 combines with J gene TRBJ1-4; D possibly corresponds to TRBD1 (6 bases). This CDR3 region has 14 residues. V lost 4 bases and J 7 bases, leaving 13 bases between the germline ends. Germline-derived CDR1 and CDR2 are MDHEN and SYDVKM. The CDR3 reads CASSSQGFGEKLFF. The CDR3 nucleotides are TGTGCCAGCAGTTCTCAGGGGTTTGGTGAAAAACTGTTTTTT.

The J gene is TRBJ2-1, the V gene TRBV7-6, with TRBD1 identical over 10 bases. The CDR3 sequence is 17 residues long. The J segment lost 3 bases and the V segment lost 1 base, leaving 6 bases of the junction unmatched. Germline V lookup: CDR1 SGHVS, CDR2 FNYEAQ. Here the CDR3 reads CASSLVGGTGDYNEQFF. The CDR3 bases are TGTGCCAGCAGCTTAGTCGGGGGGACAGGGGACTACAATGAGCAGTTCTTC.

This chain links TRBV28 with TRBJ2-7, with 10 bases identical to TRBD1. The length of the CDR3 is 13 residues. V shed 9 bases and J 3 bases; nucleotides not matched to a gene: 5. The germline V gene has CDR1 MDHEN and CDR2 SYDVKM. CDR3: CASRTGGFYEQYF. The CDR3 bases are TGTGCCAGTAGGACAGGGGGATTCTACGAGCAGTACTTC.

V usage is TRBV6-5 and J usage is TRBJ2-7, with 7 bases identical to TRBD1. The CDR3 is 15 amino acids. Germline CDR1 reads MNHEY; CDR2 reads SVGAGI. V was pared by 6 bases and J by 0 bases, with 8 bases of the junction left unmatched. The CDR3 spells CASRSTGTASYEQYF. CDR3 in DNA: TGTGCCAGCAGGTCGACCGGGACAGCCTCCTACGAGCAGTACTTC.

The gene calls are TRBV3-1 (or the pseudogene TRBV3-2) and TRBJ2-1; 11 bases line up with TRBD2. Germline trimming cut 4 bases from V and 5 bases from J; bases unmatched to any gene: 7. Germline lookup yields CDR1 LGHDT and CDR2 YNNKEL (reference sequence). The CDR3 consists of 16 residues. The CDR3 DNA sequence: TGTGCCAGCAGCCTTACAAGACTAGCGGGGAACAATGAGCAGTTCTTC. As protein: CASSLTRLAGNNEQFF.

V is TRBV5-5 and J is TRBJ2-7; 9 nucleotides align to TRBD2. The CDR3 loop spans 16 amino acids. V shed 0 bases, J shed 2 bases, and the junction held 6 bases outside the gene matches. Germline CDR1 reads SGHKS; CDR2 reads YYEKEE (reference sequence). This chain's CDR3 is CASSLEPGLAPYEQYF. The DNA for the CDR3 is TGTGCCAGCAGCTTGGAACCGGGACTAGCCCCCTACGAGCAGTACTTC. The complete variable domain, with remaining parts taken from reference TRBV5-5 and TRBJ2-7, reads DAGVTQSPTHLIKTRGQQVTLRCSPISGHKSVSWYQQVLGQGPQFIFQYYEKEERGRGNFPDRFSARQFPNYSSELNVNALLLGDSALYLCASSLEPGLAPYEQYFGPGTRLTVT.

This chain links TRBV7-6 with TRBJ1-5; D possibly corresponds to TRBD1 (5 bases). Germline-derived CDR1 and CDR2 are SGHVS and FNYEAQ. The CDR3 consists of 15 residues. Trimming shortened V by 5 bases and J by 4 bases, and 15 bases separated the two germline ends. DNA of the CDR3: TGTGCCAGCAGCCTAACAGGCCGGGGGAATCAGCCCCAGCATTTT. Protein product: CASSLTGRGNQPQHF.

About this clone itself: The junction does not match germline at one end; this may be a read error. The chain carries TRBV7-9 and TRBJ1-1; 8 bases are shared with TRBD1. The length of the CDR3 is 15 residues. The germline V gene has CDR1 SEHNR and CDR2 FQNEAQ (reference sequence). CDR3 region: CASSLAPRGRTEAFF. CDR3 DNA: TGTGCCAGCAGCCTAGCCCCCAGGGGGCGGACTGAAGCTTTCTTT.

J is TRBJ1-6 and V is TRBV3-1 (or the pseudogene TRBV3-2); TRBD1 aligns across 10 bases. Germline CDR1 and CDR2: LGHDT and YNNKEL (reference sequence). Germline trimming cut 3 bases from V and 5 bases from J; bases unmatched to any gene: 4. This CDR3 has 16 amino acids. The CDR3: CASSQGTGANNSPLHF. DNA for the CDR3: TGTGCCAGCAGCCAGGGGACAGGGGCGAATAATTCACCCCTCCACTTT.

The chain combines TRBV7-2 with TRBJ1-3; D unresolved. The CDR3 covers 14 residues. Germline CDR1 reads SGHTA; CDR2 reads FQGNSA. V was clipped by 6 bases and J by 0 bases, with 9 bases between them. DNA of the CDR3: TGTGCCAGCAGGCTCCGGGACTCTGGAAACACCATATATTTT. It encodes CASRLRDSGNTIYF.

This rearrangement joins TRBV4-1 to TRBJ2-7; TRBD1 matches at 8 bases. V was clipped by 0 bases and J by 4 bases; unmatched bases: 2. The germline V gene encodes CDR1 MGHRA and CDR2 YSYEKL. CDR3 length: 14 amino acids. In nucleotides, the CDR3 is TGCGCCAGCAGCCAAGAAGGGGACAGGTACGAGCAGTACTTC. Translated, it gives CASSQEGDRYEQYF.

The rearrangement joins TRBV28 to TRBJ1-1, with D uncertain. V lost 6 bases and J 4 bases, leaving 15 bases between the germline ends. Germline V gives CDR1 MDHEN, CDR2 SYDVKM. The CDR3 consists of 14 residues. This CDR3 is CASSTLLVSTEAFF. The CDR3 region has the DNA TGTGCCAGCAGCACGCTCCTGGTGAGCACTGAAGCTTTCTTT.

This rearrangement joins TRBV5-3 to TRBJ2-1; 12 positions agree with TRBD1. TRBV5-3 carries the ORF label, with uncertain function. This CDR3 has 16 residues. V trimming: 5 bases; J trimming: 9 bases; junction bases outside the gene matches: 12. This CDR3 is CARSPTGTGGWCEQFF. CDR3 DNA sequence: TGTGCCAGAAGTCCCACCGGGACAGGGGGCTGGTGTGAGCAGTTCTTC.

The rearrangement links TRBV5-5 to TRBJ2-1; TRBD1 matches at 9 bases. Germline V CDR1 and CDR2: SGHKS, YYEKEE (reference sequence). The CDR3 length is 16 residues. The ends lost 7 bases at V and 6 bases at J; junction bases unmatched: 14. The CDR3 sequence is CASSYFRDRERNEQFF. CDR3 bases: TGTGCCAGCTCATACTTCCGGGACAGGGAACGCAATGAGCAGTTCTTC.

This clone has more than one count but fewer than ten. A junction end diverges from the germline sequence, so it may reflect a read error. This chain links TRBV5-5 with TRBJ2-2, with TRBD2 identical over 7 bases. The CDR3 has 16 residues. Germline V gives CDR1 SGHKS, CDR2 YYEKEE (reference sequence). The CDR3 DNA sequence: TGTGCCAGCAGCCTGGATGGGCGGGAGAACCCCGGGGAGCTGTTTTTT. Protein: CASSLDGRENPGELFF. The entire variable domain, with the rest obtained from reference TRBV5-5 and TRBJ2-2, is as follows: DAGVTQSPTHLIKTRGQQVTLRCSPISGHKSVSWYQQVLGQGPQFIFQYYEKEERGRGNFPDRFSARQFPNYSSELNVNALLLGDSALYLCASSLDGRENPGELFFGEGSRLTVL.

The V call is TRBV4-1, the J call TRBJ2-7; TRBD1 might be the D (5 bases). Trimming cost V 0 bases and J 6 bases, with 12 bases left between them. The CDR3 contains 14 residues. Germline CDR1 reads MGHRA; CDR2 reads YSYEKL. The CDR3 sequence is CASSQDGREGEQYF. DNA for the CDR3: TGCGCCAGCAGCCAAGACGGCAGGGAAGGCGAGCAGTACTTC.